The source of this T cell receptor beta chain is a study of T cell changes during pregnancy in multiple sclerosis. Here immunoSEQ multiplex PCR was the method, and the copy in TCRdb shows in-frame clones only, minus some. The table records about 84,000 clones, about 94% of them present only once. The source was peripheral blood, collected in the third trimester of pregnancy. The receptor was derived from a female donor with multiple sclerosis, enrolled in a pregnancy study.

The CDR3 sequence: CASSASGAFNIQYF. The CDR3 DNA follows: TGTGCCAGCAGCGCTAGCGGCGCTTTCAACATTCAGTACTTC. The genes are TRBV9 and TRBJ2-4; TRBD2 matches at 7 bases. The CDR3 sequence is 14 residues long. CDR1 and CDR2 (germline): SGDLS, YYNGEE. The trim removed 3 bases at V and 7 bases at J, leaving 7 bases unmatched.